These T cell receptor beta chains were read from a single sample in a study of blood T cell repertoires in COVID-19. Using immunoSEQ multiplex PCR, the repertoire was profiled, and TCRdb retains in-frame clones only, with some absent. The sample gives roughly 190,000 clones, about four fifths of which show up once; about 8% is in the top ten. The sequencing input was peripheral blood. The receptors here all came from a woman between 55 and 75 years old with COVID-19, enrolled during active disease. Each CDR3 is given with its conserved first and last residue. A D gene is named only where the DNA matches it firmly. Clone sizes are given selectively: once, few, many, or a class where the clone is expanded.

TRBV28,TRBJ1-5,.,TRBD1,CASSLQGVDQPQHF,TGTGCCAGCAGTTTACAGGGGGTTGATCAGCCCCAGCATTTT
TRBV28,TRBJ1-5,.,.,CASTPGKARVSSNQPQHF,TGTGCCAGCACCCCAGGGAAGGCCCGTGTCAGTAGCAATCAGCCCCAGCATTTT
TRBV6-2/TRBV6-3,TRBJ2-7,.,TRBD1,CASSTLGQVFRFPHEQYF,TGTGCCAGCAGCACGCTGGGACAGGTCTTTCGATTTCCCCACGAGCAGTACTTC
TRBV10-3,TRBJ2-1,.,.,CAISGERGTVDEQFF,TGTGCCATCAGTGGCGAAAGGGGAACCGTCGATGAGCAGTTCTTC
TRBV10-3,TRBJ2-3,.,TRBD2,CAIRAGGSTDTQYF,TGTGCCATCAGAGCGGGGGGGAGCACAGATACGCAGTATTTT
TRBV15,TRBJ1-5,.,.,CATSSPGTLSNQPQHF,TGTGCCACCAGCAGTCCCGGGACACTGAGCAATCAGCCCCAGCATTTT
TRBV3-1/TRBV3-2,TRBJ1-2,.,.,CASSQVGAGYTF,TGTGCCAGCAGCCAAGTTGGGGCTGGCTACACCTTC
TRBV6-5,TRBJ1-5,once,TRBD1,CASRKQGAGQPQHF,TGTGCCAGCAGAAAACAGGGGGCAGGTCAGCCCCAGCATTTT
TRBV7-2,TRBJ1-2,.,.,CASSLGYGDYGYTF,TGTGCCAGCAGCTTAGGGTACGGGGACTATGGCTACACCTTC
TRBV6-1,TRBJ1-1,few,.,CASSERAGQWGTEAFF,TGTGCCAGCAGTGAACGGGCAGGGCAATGGGGCACTGAAGCTTTCTTT
TRBV20-1,TRBJ2-3,.,.,CSASKSRRQTTDTQYF,TGCAGTGCTAGTAAAAGTCGGAGACAGACCACAGATACGCAGTATTTT
TRBV10-2,TRBJ2-1,.,.,CASSEGGSGPPHNEQFF,TGCGCCAGCAGTGAAGGGGGTAGCGGGCCACCCCACAATGAGCAGTTCTTC
TRBV10-3,TRBJ2-5,.,.,CAINSGETQYF,TGTGCCATCAATAGCGGAGAGACCCAGTACTTC
TRBV30,TRBJ2-2,.,TRBD2,CALIGLAGTANTGELFF,TGTGCCTTAATAGGACTAGCGGGAACCGCGAACACCGGGGAGCTGTTTTTT
TRBV6-5,TRBJ1-1,.,.,CATKPGLRGAEAFF,TGTGCCACCAAGCCGGGACTCAGAGGGGCTGAAGCTTTCTTT
TRBV4-3,TRBJ2-1,.,.,CASSQRWGAHNEQFF,TGCGCCAGCAGCCAACGCTGGGGCGCCCACAATGAGCAGTTCTTC
TRBV4-2,TRBJ1-2,few,.,CASSQDRHGALDYGYTF,TGTGCCAGCAGCCAAGATAGGCATGGGGCTTTAGACTATGGCTACACCTTC
TRBV19,TRBJ1-5,.,TRBD1,CASTRGQANSNQPQHF,TGTGCCAGTACCAGAGGACAGGCAAATAGCAATCAGCCCCAGCATTTT
TRBV10-2,TRBJ1-6,few,TRBD1,CASSVEGAGSPLHF,TGCGCCAGCAGTGTGGAGGGGGCAGGTTCACCCCTCCACTTT
TRBV5-1,TRBJ1-2,.,.,CASSLGFEDSYGYTF,TGCGCCAGCAGCTTGGGTTTTGAGGACTCTTATGGCTACACCTTC
TRBV11-3,TRBJ2-3,.,TRBD1,CASSLEVQGALDTQYF,TGTGCCAGCAGCTTAGAGGTCCAGGGGGCATTGGATACGCAGTATTTT
TRBV19,TRBJ1-1,.,.,CASRLHAGGRVNTEAFF,TGTGCCAGTAGGCTCCACGCGGGGGGCAGGGTGAACACTGAAGCTTTCTTT
TRBV20-1,TRBJ1-6,.,TRBD1,CSASRDRNSPLHF,TGCAGTGCTAGTCGGGACAGAAATTCACCCCTCCACTTT
TRBV6-5,TRBJ1-2,.,.,CASSYGGAGYGYTF,TGTGCCAGCAGTTACGGGGGGGCAGGGTATGGCTACACCTTC
TRBV19,TRBJ2-1,.,.,CASSISSTNEQFF,TGTGCCAGTAGTATTTCGAGTACCAATGAGCAGTTCTTC
TRBV2,TRBJ1-1,.,TRBD1,CASRATGATEAFF,TGTGCCAGCAGGGCAACAGGGGCAACTGAAGCTTTCTTT
TRBV5-4,TRBJ2-5,once,.,CASSATSQETQYF,TGTGCCAGCAGCGCGACTAGTCAAGAGACCCAGTACTTC